One T cell receptor beta chain is described in this entry. Its antigen remains unidentified. Library preparation tagged each individual cDNA molecule with a unique molecular identifier. Original handling: There were a median of roughly 100,000 TCRs per sample, with a range from roughly 20,000 to 750,000. TCRdb fed the RACE reads into MiXCR, producing one record per CDR3 protein. It is TCRdb's table, rather than the study itself, that gives the V and J calls and clone size. Of roughly 130,000 distinct CDR3 sequences listed, around 8.3% were seen once; the top ten hold under 2%. Time point: healthy volunteer bleed at 2 weeks. Unfractionated whole blood yielded total RNA. The data are from a study of human T cells and chemical hapten exposure. Study-wide background: From small differences in pooled library volume came most of the variation in per-sample TCR yields.

CDR1 and CDR2 from the germline V gene are SNHLY and FYNNEI. The V and J ends lost 1 base and 4 bases respectively, with 10 bases between them. The CDR3 runs 14 residues. Findings and limits, study-wide: No alteration of TCRs above 1 in 1000 frequency was seen with DPC sensitization.

This clonotype originated in a male donor in good health. Some clones in this sample may be carry-over from other donors' samples. The V and J genes are TRBV2 and TRBJ2-5; D remains unclear. The sample taken for sequencing was whole blood. The CDR3 spells CASSEVNTVETQYF. CDR3 coding DNA: TGTGCCAGCAGTGAAGTGAACACTGTAGAGACCCAGTACTTC.